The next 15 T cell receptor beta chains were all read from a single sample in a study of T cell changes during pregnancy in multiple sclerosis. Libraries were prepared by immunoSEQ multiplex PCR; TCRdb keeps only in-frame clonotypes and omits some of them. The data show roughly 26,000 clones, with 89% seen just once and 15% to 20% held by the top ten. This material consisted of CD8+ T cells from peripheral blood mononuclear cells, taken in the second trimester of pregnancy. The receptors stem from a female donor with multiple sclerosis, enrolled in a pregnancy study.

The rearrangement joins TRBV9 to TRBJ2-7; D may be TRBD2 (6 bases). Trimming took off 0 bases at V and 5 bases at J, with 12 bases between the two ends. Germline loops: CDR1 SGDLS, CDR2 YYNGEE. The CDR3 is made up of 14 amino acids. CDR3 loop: CASSVVGSSDEQYF. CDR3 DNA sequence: TGTGCCAGCAGCGTAGTCGGGAGTTCAGACGAGCAGTACTTC. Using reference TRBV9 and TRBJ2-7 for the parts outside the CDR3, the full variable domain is DSGVTQTPKHLITATGQRVTLRCSPRSGDLSVYWYQQSLDQGLQFLIQYYNGEERAKGNILERFSAQQFPDLHSELNLSSLELGDSALYFCASSVVGSSDEQYFGPGTRLTVT.

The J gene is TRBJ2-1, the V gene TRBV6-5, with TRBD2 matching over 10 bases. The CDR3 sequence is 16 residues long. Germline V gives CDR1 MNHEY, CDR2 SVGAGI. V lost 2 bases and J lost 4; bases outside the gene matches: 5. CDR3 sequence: CASSYGLAGGYNEQFF. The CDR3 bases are TGTGCCAGCAGTTACGGTTTAGCGGGAGGTTACAATGAGCAGTTCTTC.

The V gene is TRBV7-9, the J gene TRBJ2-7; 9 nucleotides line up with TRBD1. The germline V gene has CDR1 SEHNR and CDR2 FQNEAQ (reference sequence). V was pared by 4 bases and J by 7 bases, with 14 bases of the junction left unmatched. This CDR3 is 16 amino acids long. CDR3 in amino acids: CASSYLPGQGLWEQYF. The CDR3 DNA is TGTGCCAGCAGCTACCTACCGGGACAGGGACTGTGGGAGCAGTACTTC.

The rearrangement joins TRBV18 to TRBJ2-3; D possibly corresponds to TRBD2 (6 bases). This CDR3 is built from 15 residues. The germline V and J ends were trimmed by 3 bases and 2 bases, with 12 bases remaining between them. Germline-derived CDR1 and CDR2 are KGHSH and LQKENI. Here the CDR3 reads CASSPVGGLTDTQYF. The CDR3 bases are TGTGCCAGCTCACCGGTTGGGGGACTCACAGATACGCAGTATTTT. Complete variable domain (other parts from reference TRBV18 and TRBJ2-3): NAGVMQNPRHLVRRRGQEARLRCSPMKGHSHVYWYRQLPEEGLKFMVYLQKENIIDESGMPKERFSAEFPKEGPSILRIQQVVRGDSAAYFCASSPVGGLTDTQYFGPGTRLTVL.

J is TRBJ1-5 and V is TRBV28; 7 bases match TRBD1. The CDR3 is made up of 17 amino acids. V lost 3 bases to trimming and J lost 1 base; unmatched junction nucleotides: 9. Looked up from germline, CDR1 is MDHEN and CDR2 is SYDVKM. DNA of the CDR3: TGTGCCAGCAGTTTCGCCTCAGGGGGATTAAGCAATCAGCCCCAGCATTTT. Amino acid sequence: CASSFASGGLSNQPQHF.

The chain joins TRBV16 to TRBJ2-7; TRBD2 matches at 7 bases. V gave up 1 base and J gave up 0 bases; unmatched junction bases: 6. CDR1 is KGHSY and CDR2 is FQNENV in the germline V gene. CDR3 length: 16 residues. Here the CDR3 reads CASSQYAGESSYEQYF. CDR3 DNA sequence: TGTGCCAGCAGCCAATACGCGGGGGAATCCTCCTACGAGCAGTACTTC.

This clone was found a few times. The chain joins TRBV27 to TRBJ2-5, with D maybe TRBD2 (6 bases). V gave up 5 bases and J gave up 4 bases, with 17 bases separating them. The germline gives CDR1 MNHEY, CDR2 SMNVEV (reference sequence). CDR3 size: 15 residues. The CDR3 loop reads CASSGSGGAGETQYF. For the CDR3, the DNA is TGTGCCAGCAGTGGGAGCGGCGGAGCGGGAGAGACCCAGTACTTC.

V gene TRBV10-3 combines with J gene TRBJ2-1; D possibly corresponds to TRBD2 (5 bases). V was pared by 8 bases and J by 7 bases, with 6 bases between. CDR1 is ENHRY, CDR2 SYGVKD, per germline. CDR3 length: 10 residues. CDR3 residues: CAIGENEQFF. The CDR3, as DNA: TGTGCCATCGGGGAGAATGAGCAGTTCTTC.

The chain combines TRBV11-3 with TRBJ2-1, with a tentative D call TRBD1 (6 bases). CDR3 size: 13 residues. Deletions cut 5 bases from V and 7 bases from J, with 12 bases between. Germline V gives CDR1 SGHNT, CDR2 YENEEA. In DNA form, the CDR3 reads TGTGCCAGCAGCAAAGGGACAACAAATGAGCAGTTCTTC. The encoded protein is CASSKGTTNEQFF.

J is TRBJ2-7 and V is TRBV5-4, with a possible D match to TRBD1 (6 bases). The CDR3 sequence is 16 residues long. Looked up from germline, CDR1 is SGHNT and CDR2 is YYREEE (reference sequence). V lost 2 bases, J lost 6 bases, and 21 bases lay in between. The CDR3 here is CASSFWQGTPSFEQYF. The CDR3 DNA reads TGTGCCAGCAGCTTCTGGCAGGGGACCCCGTCTTTCGAGCAGTACTTC.

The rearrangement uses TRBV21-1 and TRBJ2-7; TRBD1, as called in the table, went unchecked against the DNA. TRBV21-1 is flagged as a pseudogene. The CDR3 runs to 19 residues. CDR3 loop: CASSNLQPRWTGVRYEQYF. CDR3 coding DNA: TGTGCCAGCAGCAACCTGCAACCTCGTTGGACAGGGGTTAGGTACGAGCAGTACTTC.

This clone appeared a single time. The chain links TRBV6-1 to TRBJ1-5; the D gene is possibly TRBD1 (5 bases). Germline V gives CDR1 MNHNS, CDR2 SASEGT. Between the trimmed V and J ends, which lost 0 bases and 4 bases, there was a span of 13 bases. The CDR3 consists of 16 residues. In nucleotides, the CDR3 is TGTGCCAGCAGTGAAGCAGGGCAGGGACTAAATCAGCCCCAGCATTTT. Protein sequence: CASSEAGQGLNQPQHF.

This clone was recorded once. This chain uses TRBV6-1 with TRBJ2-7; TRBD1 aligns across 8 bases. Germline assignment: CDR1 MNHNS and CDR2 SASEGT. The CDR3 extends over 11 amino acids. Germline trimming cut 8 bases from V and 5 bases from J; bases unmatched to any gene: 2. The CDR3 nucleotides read TGTGCCAGCGGACAGGGAGACGAGCAGTACTTC. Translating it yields CASGQGDEQYF.

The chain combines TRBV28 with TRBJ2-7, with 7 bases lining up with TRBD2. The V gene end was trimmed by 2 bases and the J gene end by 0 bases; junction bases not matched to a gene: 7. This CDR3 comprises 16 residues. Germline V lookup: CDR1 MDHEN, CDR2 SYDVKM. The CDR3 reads CASSLPLAAASYEQYF. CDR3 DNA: TGTGCCAGCAGTTTACCCCTAGCGGCAGCCTCCTACGAGCAGTACTTC.

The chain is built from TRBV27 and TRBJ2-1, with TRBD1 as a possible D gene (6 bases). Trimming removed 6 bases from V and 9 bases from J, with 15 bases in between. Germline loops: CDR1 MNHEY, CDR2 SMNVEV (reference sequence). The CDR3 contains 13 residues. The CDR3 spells CASRRGQPGEQFF. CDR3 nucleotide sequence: TGTGCCAGCAGGAGAGGACAGCCAGGTGAGCAGTTCTTC.